This T cell receptor (beta chain) was recovered during a study of T-cell memory formation after mild COVID-19. General study findings and limits: Clones that got smaller from day 15 to 85 had even CD4/CD8, while clones growing later tipped toward CD4+. Chiefly within CM and EM were the contracting CD4+ clones; CD8+ ones were within EMRA. In pre-infection memory, a portion of responding clones appeared, which suggested that cross-reactive memory joined.

Using constant-segment primers, 5'RACE produced TCR alpha and TCR beta cDNA libraries carrying sample barcodes and UMIs. Using its own MiXCR run on the 5' RACE reads, TCRdb lists one record per CDR3 protein. The sample has nearly 110,000 distinct CDR3 sequences, roughly 12% seen once. This CDR3 is built from 15 residues. Germline trimming cut 3 bases from V and 4 bases from J; bases unmatched to any gene: 2. From germline, CDR1 is SGHAT and CDR2 FQNNGV. To note about this clonotype: Its antigen is undetermined.

This receptor was obtained from an adult woman who had mild COVID-19 (a few samples of this study predate the infection). Cell type and time point are not known. The sequenced sample was PBMCs or a T cell subset sorted from them (not recorded which). This chain joins TRBV11-2 and TRBJ2-2, with 10 bases aligning to TRBD1. The CDR3 spells CASSFWTGGTGELFF. In nucleotides, the CDR3 is TGTGCCAGCAGCTTTTGGACAGGGGGCACCGGGGAGCTGTTTTTT.